The text below deals with one TCR beta chain. Its matching antigen is unknown. TCRdb re-analysed the multiplex PCR reads in MiXCR, keeping a single row per CDR3 protein. The sample yields some 22,000 distinct CDR3 sequences, approximately 70% seen once. This sample was included in a study of breast tumors, draining lymph nodes, adjacent tissues. Points from the study as a whole: Tumor TCR diversity was below lymph nodes but above nontumor tissue.

The V segment lost 3 bases and the J segment 5 bases; nucleotides outside the gene matches: 7. CDR1 and CDR2 from the germline V gene are SGHVS and FQNEAQ. This CDR3 has 15 residues. The TCR comes from a female donor with breast cancer. Some clones in this sample may be carry-over from other donors' samples. The material sequenced was tumor-adjacent breast tissue. This sequence joins TRBV7-8 and TRBJ2-1; TRBD1 agrees at 7 bases. The CDR3 loop is CASSFTPGQDNEQFF. CDR3 in DNA: TGTGCCAGCAGCTTCACCCCTGGACAGGACAATGAGCAGTTCTTC.